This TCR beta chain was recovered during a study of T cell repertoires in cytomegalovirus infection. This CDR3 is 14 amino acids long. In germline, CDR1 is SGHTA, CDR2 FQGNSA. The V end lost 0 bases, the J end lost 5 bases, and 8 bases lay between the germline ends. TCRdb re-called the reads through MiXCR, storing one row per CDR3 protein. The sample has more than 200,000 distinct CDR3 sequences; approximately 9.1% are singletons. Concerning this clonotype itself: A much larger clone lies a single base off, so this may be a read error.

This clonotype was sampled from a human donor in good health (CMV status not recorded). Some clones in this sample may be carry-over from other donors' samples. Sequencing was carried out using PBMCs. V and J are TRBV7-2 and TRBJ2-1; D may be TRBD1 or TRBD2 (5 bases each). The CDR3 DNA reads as TGTGCCAGCAGCTTAGCTACGGGGCACAATGAGCAGTTCTTC. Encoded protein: CASSLATGHNEQFF.